This T cell receptor (beta chain) was obtained from a study of blood T cell repertoires in COVID-19. The wider study: Material from acute and convalescent COVID-19 was sourced from the United States, Italy and Spain. Sample material is recorded as cDNA or gDNA derived from T cells, B-cell-depleted T cells, or PBMCs.

V lost 3 bases to trimming and J lost 8 bases, with 9 bases between them. Per the germline V gene, CDR1 is SGHNT and CDR2 is YYREEE (reference sequence). The CDR3 length is 12 residues. Profiled with immunoSEQ multiplex PCR; TCRdb holds only in-frame clones, not every one. The sample shows roughly 390,000 clones, 85% of them seen only once. This receptor was obtained from a woman younger than 30 with acute or convalescent COVID-19. The sequenced sample was peripheral blood. The rearrangement links TRBV5-4 to TRBJ1-3, with a tentative D call TRBD1 (5 bases). The CDR3, as DNA: TGTGCCAGCAGCTCAGACAGATACACCATATATTTT. Amino acids: CASSSDRYTIYF.